Listed below are T cell receptor beta chains from one sample, sequenced in a study of regulatory T cells in long-lasting Graves disease. TCRdb reprocessed the multiplex PCR reads via MiXCR and lists one record per CDR3 protein. The profile shows a few hundred thousand distinct CDR3 sequences, 12% of them singletons. A further study also used this sample, focusing on T cells in Graves' hyperthyroidism and ophthalmopathy.

This specimen consisted of peripheral blood mononuclear cells (PBMCs), obtained at new diagnosis, from a patient treated with antithyroid drugs. These receptors originate from a woman between 18 and 29 years old with Graves disease. Each CDR3 is given with its conserved first and last residue. Fields, in order: V gene, J gene, CDR3 protein.

v_call: TRBV27; j_call: TRBJ2-1; cdr3_aa: CASSLGLAGAYLGYNEQFF
v_call: TRBV12-3/TRBV12-4; j_call: TRBJ2-5; cdr3_aa: CASSYGFRETQYF
v_call: TRBV2; j_call: TRBJ2-1; cdr3_aa: CASGTSGVSSYNEQFF
v_call: TRBV12-3/TRBV12-4; j_call: TRBJ1-1; cdr3_aa: CASSQNRNNRNKNTEAFF
v_call: TRBV29-1; j_call: TRBJ2-5; cdr3_aa: CSVGMGQGFWETQYF
v_call: TRBV20-1; j_call: TRBJ1-2; cdr3_aa: CSARQGRPRYGYTF
v_call: TRBV28; j_call: TRBJ2-7; cdr3_aa: CASRDNQLSAGTDTHEQYF
v_call: TRBV7-2; j_call: TRBJ2-3; cdr3_aa: CASSLGPGGSTDTQYF
v_call: TRBV20-1; j_call: TRBJ1-5; cdr3_aa: CSARQGDQPQHF
v_call: TRBV20-1; j_call: TRBJ1-4; cdr3_aa: CSAIYTGGGEKLFF
v_call: TRBV12-3/TRBV12-4; j_call: TRBJ1-1; cdr3_aa: CASSSTGLNTVAFF
v_call: TRBV4-2; j_call: TRBJ2-1; cdr3_aa: CASSQQTSGSHNEQFF
v_call: TRBV12-5; j_call: TRBJ2-3; cdr3_aa: CASGSHPGGDTDTQYF
v_call: TRBV29-1; j_call: TRBJ1-1; cdr3_aa: CSVGRRLNTEAFF
v_call: TRBV12-5; j_call: TRBJ1-1; cdr3_aa: CASGFREASEAFF
v_call: TRBV9; j_call: TRBJ2-1; cdr3_aa: CASSEASGTLMDEQFF
v_call: TRBV11-3; j_call: TRBJ2-7; cdr3_aa: CASSLAGDYEQYF
v_call: TRBV4-1; j_call: TRBJ2-5; cdr3_aa: CASSQGPGPQETQYF
v_call: TRBV20-1; j_call: TRBJ2-3; cdr3_aa: CSARDSGTGSTDTQYF
v_call: TRBV19; j_call: TRBJ1-1; cdr3_aa: CASSWLEGPGLGAFF
v_call: TRBV29-1; j_call: TRBJ2-1; cdr3_aa: CSVAGQAVGNEQFF
v_call: TRBV7-9; j_call: TRBJ1-1; cdr3_aa: CASSSKSVPEAFF
v_call: TRBV7-2; j_call: TRBJ2-1; cdr3_aa: CASSLIAGGFVEQFF
v_call: TRBV29-1; j_call: TRBJ1-1; cdr3_aa: CSVGAWNTEAFF
v_call: TRBV7-9; j_call: TRBJ1-6; cdr3_aa: CASSLGGAGGISPLHF
v_call: TRBV6-2/TRBV6-3; j_call: TRBJ2-1; cdr3_aa: CASSHQGFHEQFF
v_call: TRBV7-9; j_call: TRBJ1-5; cdr3_aa: CASSLALRGGNQPQHF
v_call: TRBV28; j_call: TRBJ1-1; cdr3_aa: CASSYPGQEIHAFF
v_call: TRBV2; j_call: TRBJ2-3; cdr3_aa: CASSGDSDANTDTQYF
v_call: TRBV19; j_call: TRBJ1-3; cdr3_aa: CASSTWTGQGNTIYF
v_call: TRBV7-6; j_call: TRBJ2-2; cdr3_aa: CASSLSGVNTGELFF
v_call: TRBV2; j_call: TRBJ2-5; cdr3_aa: CATPPRGQGLQETQYF
v_call: TRBV2; j_call: TRBJ2-1; cdr3_aa: CASSHIPPGEQFF
v_call: TRBV24-1; j_call: TRBJ2-3; cdr3_aa: CATSVGQHTDTQYF
v_call: TRBV7-2; j_call: TRBJ2-5; cdr3_aa: CASSLLNSRVETQYF
v_call: TRBV11-2; j_call: TRBJ2-7; cdr3_aa: CASSHDRTGTEQYF
v_call: TRBV20-1; j_call: TRBJ1-2; cdr3_aa: CSARDQRTYYGYTF
v_call: TRBV29-1; j_call: TRBJ2-4; cdr3_aa: CSLGTSGGGLAKNIQYF
v_call: TRBV7-9; j_call: TRBJ1-3; cdr3_aa: CASSKGGPASSGNTIYF
v_call: TRBV19; j_call: TRBJ1-2; cdr3_aa: CASSDHTENYGYTF